Listed here are 20 T cell receptor beta chains from one sample, sequenced in a study of response to subunit inactivated influenza vaccine. In TCRdb, the RT-PCR reads were re-called with MiXCR into one record per CDR3 protein. The sample contains fewer than 650,000 distinct CDR3 sequences, over 10% of which appear only once. The sequenced sample was PBMCs from blood, obtained more than 35 days after vaccination. Receptor source: a man aged 50 to 60 who received an inactivated influenza vaccine.

This sequence joins TRBV2 and TRBJ2-2; 7 bases line up with TRBD1. CDR3 length: 16 residues. The J segment lost 0 bases and the V segment lost 7 bases, leaving 8 bases of the junction unmatched. Looked up from germline, CDR1 is SNHLY and CDR2 is FYNNEI. This CDR3 reads CASNILGTANTGELFF. For the CDR3, the DNA is TGTGCCAGCAATATATTAGGGACAGCGAACACCGGGGAGCTGTTTTTT.

This clonotype has just a few counts. Compared with germline, one end of the junction differs, possibly owing to a read error. CDR3 bases: TGCTGTGCTAGATCGGGACTAGCGGGGGGTCGTCCCTACGAGCAGTACTTC. It codes for CCARSGLAGGRPYEQYF. The chain links TRBV20-1 to TRBJ2-7; TRBD2 agrees at 15 bases. The CDR3 loop spans 17 amino acids. Germline V CDR1 and CDR2: DFQATT, SNEGSKA (reference sequence).

This clonotype was detected only a few times. The gene calls are TRBV5-4 and TRBJ2-3; D might be TRBD2 (6 bases). Trimming left V 1 base short and J 6 bases short, with 12 bases between. This CDR3 spans 14 amino acids. Germline assignment: CDR1 SGHNT and CDR2 YYREEE (reference sequence). Here the CDR3 reads CASSLRKEGDTQYF. The CDR3 nucleotides read TGTGCCAGCAGCTTGCGGAAGGAGGGGGATACGCAGTATTTT.

The gene calls are TRBV7-2 and TRBJ2-1, with a tentative D call TRBD2 (5 bases). Germline loops: CDR1 SGHTA, CDR2 FQGNSA. This CDR3 has 17 residues. V was clipped by 4 bases and J by 0 bases, with 16 bases between them. The CDR3 region has the DNA TGTGCCAGCAGCTCATCACCACCCGGGAACTCCTACAATGAGCAGTTCTTC. This encodes CASSSSPPGNSYNEQFF.

This clonotype came up a few times. CDR3 in DNA: TGTGCCAGCAGTTTAACAGGGACTATCGATACCCAGTACTTC. Residues: CASSLTGTIDTQYF. The V and J genes are TRBV12-3 or TRBV12-4 and TRBJ2-5; D might be TRBD2 (7 bases). This CDR3 has 14 amino acids. V was cut by 2 bases and J by 8 bases, with 15 bases left in between.

In its sample, this clonotype was seen many times. The chain uses TRBV4-3 and TRBJ1-1; D remains ambiguous. Germline lookup yields CDR1 LGHNA and CDR2 YSLEER. V was pared by 1 base and J by 1 base, with 10 bases between. The length of the CDR3 is 15 residues. The CDR3 region is CASSQVEIPNTEAFF. The CDR3 DNA sequence: TGCGCCAGCAGCCAAGTCGAGATTCCGAACACTGAAGCTTTCTTT.

The rearrangement joins TRBV5-6 to TRBJ1-2, with D unclear. CDR3 length equals 12 residues. Trimming pared 1 base from V and 5 bases from J, leaving 6 bases between. Germline values: CDR1 SGHDT, CDR2 YYEEEE. The CDR3 DNA reads as TGTGCCAGCAGCTTGAATTCTTATGGCTACACCTTC. This encodes CASSLNSYGYTF.

This clonotype was observed a few times. The chain links TRBV12-3 or TRBV12-4 to TRBJ2-1; the D is unclear. This CDR3 is 14 amino acids long. V shed 3 bases and J shed 4 bases, with 10 bases lying between them. The CDR3 loop reads CASSFSRIYNEQFF. The CDR3, as DNA: TGTGCCAGCAGTTTTTCCAGGATTTACAATGAGCAGTTCTTC.

The V gene is TRBV20-1, the J gene TRBJ2-7; 8 positions match TRBD2. The CDR3 loop spans 13 amino acids. J lost 4 bases, V lost 3 bases, and 5 bases had no gene match. The germline CDR1 and CDR2 sequences are DFQATT and SNEGSKA (reference sequence). DNA for the CDR3: TGCAGTGCTAGCCCCGGGAGGGCATACGAGCAGTACTTC. Residues: CSASPGRAYEQYF.

This clonotype was found a few times. V usage is TRBV12-3 or TRBV12-4 and J usage is TRBJ1-5, with 8 bases matching TRBD1. Unmatched junction bases numbered 7, after V lost 6 bases and J lost 0 bases. The CDR3 consists of 16 residues. CDR3 nucleotide sequence: TGTGCCAGCAGCCACGCAGGGGGCAATAGCAATCAGCCCCAGCATTTT. The encoded protein is CASSHAGGNSNQPQHF.

This clonotype was detected a few times. The gene calls are TRBV10-1 and TRBJ2-2; unclear D gene. Germline-derived CDR1 and CDR2 are WNHNN and SYGVQD (reference sequence). Trimming removed 6 bases at V and 2 bases at J, with 4 bases between. The CDR3 spans 12 residues. CDR3 bases: TGCGCCAGCAGGCCAAACACCGGGGAGCTGTTTTTT. It encodes CASRPNTGELFF.

There are a few counts of this clonotype. The chain has TRBV7-2 and TRBJ1-1; unclear D gene. The CDR3 spans 15 residues. The V gene's germline CDR1 is SGHTA and CDR2 FQGNSA. V was trimmed by 4 bases and J by 5 bases, leaving 17 bases between them. CDR3 coding DNA: TGTGCCAGCAGCTCCGGTCTAGTAGGTCGGACTGAAGCTTTCTTT. Amino acids: CASSSGLVGRTEAFF.

About this clonotype: At one of its ends the junction is not consistent with the germline gene, which may arise from a read error. The CDR3 region is CCARDLRTLGDQPQHF. The CDR3 DNA is TGCTGTGCTAGAGATTTGAGAACTCTGGGGGATCAGCCCCAGCATTTT. The chain is built from TRBV20-1 and TRBJ1-5, with D tentatively TRBD1 (5 bases). The CDR3 runs to 16 residues. Per the germline V gene, CDR1 is DFQATT and CDR2 is SNEGSKA (reference sequence).

This clonotype was detected only a few times. The junction departs from germline at one end; a sequencing error may be responsible. This sequence joins TRBV9 and TRBJ2-1; 9 positions agree with TRBD2. This CDR3 region has 12 residues. The V gene's germline CDR1 is SGDLS and CDR2 YYNGEE. The CDR3 here is CASSVPSGDLLF. Here the CDR3 DNA reads TGTGCCAGCAGCGTCCCTAGCGGGGACCTGCTCTTC.

The chain is built from TRBV7-9 and TRBJ2-7; TRBD2 is a possible D gene (5 bases). V lost 5 bases to trimming and J lost 2 bases, with 16 bases between them. Germline V lookup: CDR1 SEHNR, CDR2 FQNEAQ (reference sequence). CDR3 length: 15 amino acids. The CDR3 loop is CASSPQIGRAYEQYF. The CDR3 nucleotides read TGTGCCAGCAGCCCGCAGATTGGGCGGGCCTACGAGCAGTACTTC. Based on the CDR3 plus reference TRBV7-9 and TRBJ2-7, the full variable domain is DTGVSQNPRHKITKRGQNVTFRCDPISEHNRLYWYRQTLGQGPEFLTYFQNEAQLEKSRLLSDRFSAERPKGSFSTLEIQRTEQGDSAMYLCASSPQIGRAYEQYFGPGTRLTVT.

The J gene is TRBJ1-3, the V gene TRBV11-2; 8 bases fit TRBD1. This CDR3 has 16 residues. Trimming at V came to 0 bases and at J to 3 bases, leaving 4 bases not matched to a gene. The V gene's germline CDR1 is SGHAT and CDR2 FQNNGV. This CDR3 reads CASSLEQGANGNTIYF. In DNA, the CDR3 is TGTGCCAGCAGCTTAGAGCAGGGGGCTAATGGAAACACCATATATTTT.

This clonotype occurred a few times. The chain combines TRBV6-5 with TRBJ2-2; D remains ambiguous. Trimming took off 6 bases at V and 8 bases at J, with 10 bases between the two ends. The length of the CDR3 is 12 residues. Looked up from germline, CDR1 is MNHEY and CDR2 is SVGAGI. CDR3 region: CASRTLSGELFF. DNA for the CDR3: TGTGCCAGCAGAACACTCTCGGGGGAGCTGTTTTTT.

In its sample, this clonotype was seen a few times. The chain carries TRBV20-1 and TRBJ1-2, with no clear D. The V end lost 5 bases, the J end lost 7 bases, and 14 bases lay between the germline ends. Per germline, CDR1 DFQATT and CDR2 SNEGSKA (reference sequence). CDR3 size: 12 residues. CDR3 in amino acids: CSAPPGSGGYTF. In DNA form, the CDR3 reads TGCAGTGCTCCCCCGGGGAGCGGTGGCTACACCTTC.

This clonotype was seen more than once but under ten times. The gene calls are TRBV5-1 and TRBJ2-5; possibly TRBD1 or TRBD2 for D (5 bases each). CDR1 and CDR2 (germline): SGHRS, YFSETQ. Trimming pared 3 bases from V and 4 bases from J, leaving 13 bases between. The CDR3 extends over 14 amino acids. CDR3 residues: CASSSGADRETQYF. CDR3 sequence (DNA): TGCGCCAGCAGCTCCGGGGCTGACCGAGAGACCCAGTACTTC.

In this sample, this clonotype turned up many times. The J gene is TRBJ2-3, the V gene TRBV24-1; a weak D match, TRBD2 (5 bases). CDR3 length equals 16 residues. Germline CDR1 KGHDR, CDR2 SFDVKD. Deletions cut 4 bases from V and 3 bases from J, with 16 bases between. The CDR3 loop is CATSDLQLGGTDTQYF. In DNA form, the CDR3 reads TGTGCCACCAGTGACCTGCAACTGGGCGGGACAGATACGCAGTATTTT.